This T cell receptor (beta chain) was sequenced during a study of high-grade serous ovarian cancer treatment subgroups. TCRdb's table, derived via immunoSEQ multiplex PCR, lists solely in-frame clones and lacks some. The sample has under 30,000 clones; 80% to 90% are singletons. Tumor samples were obtained before definitive surgery or chemotherapy. The V end was cut by 0 bases, the J end by 5 bases, with 13 bases between. CDR1 ENHRY and CDR2 SYGVKD come from the germline V gene. The CDR3 extends over 15 amino acids. The receptor was isolated from a human donor with high-grade serous ovarian cancer. The sample was tumor tissue. The chain uses TRBV10-3 and TRBJ2-5, with a weak D call TRBD1 (6 bases). The CDR3 region is CAISESARGRETQYF. CDR3 bases: TGTGCCATCAGTGAGTCAGCCAGGGGCAGGGAGACCCAGTACTTC.